Listed below are T cell receptor beta chains from one sample, sequenced in a study of tumor-infiltrating lymphocytes in glioblastoma multiforme. TCRdb passed the multiplex PCR reads through MiXCR, listing each CDR3 protein once. The sample records under 35,000 distinct CDR3 sequences, more than 55% being singletons. Sequencing was performed on brain tumor tissue. All receptors come from a male donor with glioblastoma. CDR3s include the opening cysteine and the closing phenylalanine or tryptophan. A D gene is named only where the DNA matches it firmly. The size field is filled for only some rows; it gives once, few, many or a size class.

.	.	TRBJ1-3	TRBV6-5	CASSYSSKRSANTIYF	TGTGCCAGCAGTTACTCGTCGAAGAGATCTGCAAACACCATATATTTT
many	.	TRBJ2-7	TRBV6-1	CASSGKRNSYEQYF	TGTGCCAGCAGTGGAAAGCGGAACTCCTACGAGCAGTACTTC
.	TRBD1	TRBJ2-5	TRBV10-3	CAIRPGTGDLQETQYF	TGTGCCATCAGACCCGGGACAGGGGACTTACAAGAGACCCAGTACTTC
.	.	TRBJ2-2	TRBV24-1	CATSPPGGNTRELFF	TGTGCCACCAGCCCCCCCGGCGGGAACACCAGGGAGCTGTTTTTT
.	TRBD2	TRBJ2-7	TRBV12-3/TRBV12-4	CASSLKAGAEQYF	TGTGCCAGCAGTTTGAAGGCGGGAGCCGAGCAGTACTTC
.	TRBD2	TRBJ2-3	TRBV12-3/TRBV12-4	CASTLGGSLDTQYF	TGTGCCAGCACCCTGGGGGGGAGTCTTGATACGCAGTATTTT
once	TRBD1	TRBJ2-7	TRBV20-1	CSARHYNRGTTYEQYF	TGCAGTGCTAGACACTATAACAGGGGAACTACCTACGAGCAGTACTTT
once	.	TRBJ1-4	TRBV20-1	CNARAGGTTNEKLFF	TGCAATGCTAGAGCAGGAGGTACGACTAATGAAAAACTGTTTTTT
many	TRBD1	TRBJ2-4	TRBV12-3/TRBV12-4	CASSFSYGQGTYF	TGTGCCAGCAGTTTTTCATACGGACAGGGAACGTACTTC
.	.	TRBJ2-1	TRBV29-1	CTVLEDSSYNEQFF	TGCACCGTTCTAGAAGATAGCAGTTACAATGAGCAGTTCTTT
.	.	TRBJ2-7	TRBV5-1	CASSFGTRIYEQYF	TGCGCCAGCAGCTTTGGGACACGCATCTACGAACAGTACTTC
once	.	TRBJ2-1	TRBV20-1	CSARALGISEQLF	TGCAGTGCTAGAGCGTTAGGTATCAGTGAGCAGTTATTC
.	.	TRBJ2-1	TRBV6-6	CASISHMRDNERFF	TGTGCCAGCATATCTCATATGAGGGACAATGAGCGGTTCTTC
.	TRBD2	TRBJ2-1	TRBV11-3	CASSGGSSGINPGPYNERFF	TGTGCCAGCAGCGGAGGATCTAGCGGGATAAATCCGGGACCCTACAATGAGCGGTTCTTC
medium-sized	.	TRBJ1-1	TRBV4-1	CASSQDTSPAGPNTEAFF	TGCGCCAGCAGCCAAGATACCTCCCCAGCCGGGCCAAACACTGAAGCTTTCTTT
.	.	TRBJ1-3	TRBV6-5	CASSYSAAMGGNTLYF	TGTGCCAGCAGTTACTCTGCAGCCATGGGTGGAAACACCTTATATTTT
.	.	TRBJ2-7	TRBV12-3/TRBV12-4	CASSRGLSSYEQYF	TGTGCCAGCAGTCGGGGACTCTCCTCCTACGAGCAGTACTTC
few	.	TRBJ1-5	TRBV28	CASSLRAGNNQPQRF	TGTGCCAGCAGTTTGCGGGCCGGCAACAATCAGCCCCAGCGTTTT
.	.	TRBJ2-3	TRBV9	CASSVAGVRTDTQYF	TGTGCCAGCAGCGTGGCAGGGGTTCGCACAGATACGCAGTATTTT
.	.	TRBJ2-3	TRBV2	CASDWRASTDTQYF	TGTGCCAGCGACTGGCGGGCCAGCACAGATACGCAGTATTTT
.	TRBD1	TRBJ1-1	TRBV19	CASSLGTADTEAFF	TGTGCCAGTAGTCTAGGGACAGCCGACACTGAAGCTTTCTTT
.	TRBD2	TRBJ2-3	TRBV2	CASSQRGRARKDTQYF	TGTGCCAGCAGCCAACGAGGGAGGGCCAGGAAAGATACGCAGTATTTT
.	.	TRBJ1-5	TRBV6-1	CASSEVMTSGADAQHF	TGTGCCAGCAGTGAAGTAATGACTAGCGGGGCAGATGCGCAGCATTTT
.	.	TRBJ1-1	TRBV19	CASTGQLNTEAFF	TGTGCCAGTACCGGCCAGCTGAACACTGAAGCTTTCTTT
few	.	TRBJ1-2	TRBV16	CASSMDSYGYTF	TGTGCCAGCAGCATGGACAGCTATGGCTACACCTTC
.	.	TRBJ1-1	TRBV6-2/TRBV6-3	CASIAAVPQVEAFF	TGTGCCAGCATCGCCGCCGTCCCACAAGTTGAGGCTTTCTTT
many	.	TRBJ1-2	TRBV12-3/TRBV12-4	CASSPPGRTRGYGYTF	TGTGCCAGCAGTCCCCCCGGGCGTACGAGGGGCTATGGCTACACCTTC
.	.	TRBJ2-7	TRBV4-2	CASSQDPYRLYEQYF	TGTGCCAGCAGCCAAGATCCGTACAGGCTATACGAGCAGTACTTC
many	TRBD1	TRBJ2-4	TRBV6-6	CASSPRDRQNIQYF	TGTGCCAGCAGTCCTAGGGACAGGCAAAACATTCAGTACTTC
few	.	TRBJ1-5	TRBV2	CASSEMGMNQPQHF	TGTGCCAGCAGTGAGATGGGGATGAATCAGCCCCAGCATTTT
few	.	TRBJ1-2	TRBV29-1	CSVPQGISYGYTF	TGCAGCGTTCCGCAGGGGATTAGCTATGGCTACACCTTC
.	TRBD1	TRBJ1-5	TRBV12-3/TRBV12-4	CASSPGTGLNQLRHF	TGTGCCAGCAGTCCCGGGACAGGGCTAAATCAGCTCCGGCATTTT
.	.	TRBJ2-3	TRBV11-2	CASSLAGASTDTQYF	TGTGCCAGCAGCTTAGCGGGGGCTAGCACAGATACGCAGTATTTT
.	.	TRBJ2-7	TRBV6-2/TRBV6-3	CATGQEGGLEQCF	TGTGCCACGGGACAGGAGGGAGGGCTCGAGCAGTGCTTC
.	.	TRBJ2-1	TRBV7-9	CPSSLISAAYNEQFF	TGTCCCAGCAGCTTAATCAGTGCAGCCTACAATGAGCAGTTCTTC
few	.	TRBJ1-1	TRBV5-8	CASSTGGGFGNTEAFF	TGTGCCAGCAGCACGGGGGGTGGCTTCGGGAACACTGAAGCTTTCTTT
few	TRBD1	TRBJ1-1	TRBV20-1	CSATDRVHAMNTEAFF	TGCAGTGCTACGGACAGGGTTCATGCCATGAACACTGAAGCTTTCTTT
many	.	TRBJ2-6	TRBV20-1	CSASPGQSSGANVLTF	TGCAGTGCTAGTCCGGGACAAAGCTCTGGGGCCAACGTCCTGACTTTC
.	.	TRBJ2-1	TRBV29-1	CGVGGRQRDNEQFF	TGCGGCGTTGGGGGGCGGCAGAGGGACAATGAGCAGTTCTTC
.	.	TRBJ2-1	TRBV28	CASSSIAEGDNEQFF	TGTGCCAGCAGTTCGATAGCAGAAGGGGACAATGAGCAGTTCTTC
.	.	TRBJ1-2	TRBV11-2	CASSLGQAWNGYTF	TGTGCCAGCAGCTTAGGACAGGCCTGGAATGGCTACACCTTC
many	.	TRBJ2-3	TRBV6-1	CASTKQGYTDTDTQYF	TGTGCCAGCACAAAGCAGGGCTACACCGACACAGATACGCAGTATTTT
.	TRBD1	TRBJ1-1	TRBV5-1	CARRTGGADTEAFF	TGCGCCAGAAGGACAGGGGGCGCGGACACTGAAGCTTTCTTT